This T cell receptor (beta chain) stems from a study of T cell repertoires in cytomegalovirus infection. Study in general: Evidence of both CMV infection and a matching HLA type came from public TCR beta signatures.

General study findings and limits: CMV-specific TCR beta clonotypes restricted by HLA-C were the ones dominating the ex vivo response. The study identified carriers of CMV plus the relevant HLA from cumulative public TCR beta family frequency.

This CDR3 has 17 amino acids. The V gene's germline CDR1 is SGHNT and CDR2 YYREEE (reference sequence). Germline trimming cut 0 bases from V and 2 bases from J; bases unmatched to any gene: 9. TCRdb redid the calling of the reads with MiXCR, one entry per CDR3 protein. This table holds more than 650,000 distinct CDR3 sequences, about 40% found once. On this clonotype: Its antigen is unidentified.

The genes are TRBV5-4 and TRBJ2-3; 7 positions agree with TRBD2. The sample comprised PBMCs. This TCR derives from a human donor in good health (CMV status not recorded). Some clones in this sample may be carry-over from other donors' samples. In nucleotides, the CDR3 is TGTGCCAGCAGCTTGGGCGGGAGTGAGATCTACACAGATACGCAGTATTTT. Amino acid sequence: CASSLGGSEIYTDTQYF. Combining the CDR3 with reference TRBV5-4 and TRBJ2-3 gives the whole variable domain ETGVTQSPTHLIKTRGQQVTLRCSSQSGHNTVSWYQQALGQGPQFIFQYYREEENGRGNFPPRFSGLQFPNYSSELNVNALELDDSALYLCASSLGGSEIYTDTQYFGPGTRLTVL.